The rows below give T cell receptor beta chains drawn from one sample of a study of T-cell reconstitution after alpha-beta-depleted transplantation in children. MiXCR, applied by TCRdb to the PCR reads, yields one record per CDR3 protein. The repertoire holds about 160,000 distinct CDR3 sequences, with 11% as singletons. The sequenced sample was PBMCs, obtained before TCRalphabeta/CD19-depleted stem cell transplant. These receptors all come from a boy aged 2 to 10 with acute myeloid leukemia, due to receive a stem cell transplant. The CDR3 runs from the conserved cysteine through the conserved F or W. D genes are given only for firm matches. A row's size may be missing; if present it is once, few, many or a size class.

j_gene: TRBJ2-5; d_gene: TRBD1; v_gene: TRBV5-1; abundance: many; CDR3nt: TGCGCCAGCAGCTTGGAGGGACAGGAAGAGACCCAGTACTTC; CDR3aa: CASSLEGQEETQYF
j_gene: TRBJ2-5; d_gene: .; v_gene: TRBV3-1; abundance: many; CDR3nt: TGTGCCAGCAGCCACACCGGAGAGACCCAGTACTTC; CDR3aa: CASSHTGETQYF
j_gene: TRBJ1-5; d_gene: TRBD1; v_gene: TRBV27; abundance: .; CDR3nt: TGTGCCAGCAGTCCCGGGACAGGGGTGCCCAATCAGCCCCAGCATTTT; CDR3aa: CASSPGTGVPNQPQHF
j_gene: TRBJ1-1; d_gene: .; v_gene: TRBV6-1; abundance: many; CDR3nt: TGTGCCAGCAGGGACCTTCGGGGGAACACTGAAGCTTTCTTT; CDR3aa: CASRDLRGNTEAFF
j_gene: TRBJ2-3; d_gene: TRBD2; v_gene: TRBV7-2; abundance: many; CDR3nt: TGTGCCAGCAGTATTGTGGCTAGCGGGACAGATACGCAGTATTTT; CDR3aa: CASSIVASGTDTQYF
j_gene: TRBJ1-1; d_gene: .; v_gene: TRBV27; abundance: many; CDR3nt: TGTGCCAGCAGTTTGGTCGGCAGCGGGCTGGGCACTGAAGCTTTCTTT; CDR3aa: CASSLVGSGLGTEAFF
j_gene: TRBJ2-5; d_gene: TRBD2; v_gene: TRBV5-1; abundance: many; CDR3nt: TGCGCCAGCAGCAAGACTAGCGTTGAAGAGACCCAGTACTTC; CDR3aa: CASSKTSVEETQYF
j_gene: TRBJ1-3; d_gene: TRBD1; v_gene: TRBV7-2; abundance: many; CDR3nt: TGTGCCAGCAGCTTAGACACAGGGGCTGGAAACACCATATATTTT; CDR3aa: CASSLDTGAGNTIYF
j_gene: TRBJ1-5; d_gene: .; v_gene: TRBV6-1; abundance: many; CDR3nt: TGTGCCAGCAGTCTCCGACAGAGCAATCAGCCCCAGCATTTT; CDR3aa: CASSLRQSNQPQHF
j_gene: TRBJ2-6; d_gene: .; v_gene: TRBV20-1; abundance: .; CDR3nt: TGCAGTGCTATGGAGGACACGTACTCTGGGGCCAACGTCCTGACTTTC; CDR3aa: CSAMEDTYSGANVLTF
j_gene: TRBJ2-1; d_gene: .; v_gene: TRBV5-1; abundance: many; CDR3nt: TGCGCCAGCAGCTTACCGGGACCCTCGAAGGTTGATGAGCAGTTCTTC; CDR3aa: CASSLPGPSKVDEQFF
j_gene: TRBJ2-7; d_gene: TRBD1; v_gene: TRBV16; abundance: many; CDR3nt: TGTGCCAGCAGCCCTCGGGACAGCACAATTCCCTCCTACGAGCAGTACTTC; CDR3aa: CASSPRDSTIPSYEQYF
j_gene: TRBJ2-1; d_gene: .; v_gene: TRBV6-4; abundance: many; CDR3nt: TGTGCCAGCAGTGAAACCTCTTCGGGTGAGCAGTTCTTC; CDR3aa: CASSETSSGEQFF
j_gene: TRBJ1-1; d_gene: TRBD1; v_gene: TRBV19; abundance: .; CDR3nt: TGTGCCAGTAGTATCCAACAGGGGATTGGCACTGAAGCTTTCTTT; CDR3aa: CASSIQQGIGTEAFF
j_gene: TRBJ1-2; d_gene: .; v_gene: TRBV12-3/TRBV12-4; abundance: many; CDR3nt: TGTGCCAGCAGTTTAGTAGGACAGAACTATGGCTACACCTTC; CDR3aa: CASSLVGQNYGYTF
j_gene: TRBJ1-2; d_gene: .; v_gene: TRBV12-3/TRBV12-4; abundance: many; CDR3nt: TGTGCCAGCAGTTGGGGGGAAGGGGACTATGGCTACACCTTC; CDR3aa: CASSWGEGDYGYTF
j_gene: TRBJ2-3; d_gene: .; v_gene: TRBV4-1; abundance: .; CDR3nt: TGCGCCAGCCACTCCGGACGAGGGCCAGATACGCAGTATTTT; CDR3aa: CASHSGRGPDTQYF
j_gene: TRBJ2-1; d_gene: TRBD2; v_gene: TRBV3-1; abundance: many; CDR3nt: TGTGCCAGCAGCCGCACGGGAGGTGAGCAGTTCTTC; CDR3aa: CASSRTGGEQFF
j_gene: TRBJ1-5; d_gene: .; v_gene: TRBV12-3/TRBV12-4; abundance: many; CDR3nt: TGTGCCAGCAGTTTGGAGCTTAATCAGCCCCAGCATTTT; CDR3aa: CASSLELNQPQHF
j_gene: TRBJ1-5; d_gene: .; v_gene: TRBV25-1; abundance: many; CDR3nt: TGTGCCAGCACCGGTCACAGGGCGGTAGACGACAATCAGCCCCAGCATTTT; CDR3aa: CASTGHRAVDDNQPQHF
j_gene: TRBJ2-7; d_gene: TRBD1; v_gene: TRBV28; abundance: .; CDR3nt: TGTGCCAGCAGTTTACCTCAGACAGGGTTATTCCTCATTCAATACGAGCAGTACTTC; CDR3aa: CASSLPQTGLFLIQYEQYF
j_gene: TRBJ1-1; d_gene: .; v_gene: TRBV5-1; abundance: many; CDR3nt: TGCGCCAGCAGCCAAGGGTCAGTCAACATGAACACTGAAGCTTTCTTT; CDR3aa: CASSQGSVNMNTEAFF
j_gene: TRBJ2-1; d_gene: .; v_gene: TRBV19; abundance: many; CDR3nt: TGTGCCAGTAGTATAGGTGCGAGCTCCTACAATGAGCAGTTCTTC; CDR3aa: CASSIGASSYNEQFF
j_gene: TRBJ2-1; d_gene: .; v_gene: TRBV20-1; abundance: .; CDR3nt: TGCAGTGCTATAGGGGGCGGGGGGTCCTACAATGAGCAGTTCTTC; CDR3aa: CSAIGGGGSYNEQFF
j_gene: TRBJ2-1; d_gene: .; v_gene: TRBV12-3/TRBV12-4; abundance: few; CDR3nt: TGTGCCAGCAGTTTAGCGGGCAGGGACCGGTTCTTC; CDR3aa: CASSLAGRDRFF
j_gene: TRBJ1-1; d_gene: .; v_gene: TRBV5-1; abundance: many; CDR3nt: TGCGCCAGCAGCGCGGTGAACACTGAAGCTTTCTTT; CDR3aa: CASSAVNTEAFF
j_gene: TRBJ2-1; d_gene: .; v_gene: TRBV12-3/TRBV12-4; abundance: many; CDR3nt: TGTGCCAGCAGAACAGGAGTCGATGAGCAGTTCTTC; CDR3aa: CASRTGVDEQFF
j_gene: TRBJ2-1; d_gene: .; v_gene: TRBV20-1; abundance: many; CDR3nt: TGCAGTGCTAGAGACACCTGGAGGTCCTACAATGAGCAGTTCTTC; CDR3aa: CSARDTWRSYNEQFF
j_gene: TRBJ1-6; d_gene: .; v_gene: TRBV7-3; abundance: many; CDR3nt: TGTGCCAGCAGCTTACAGAATAATTCACCCCTCCACTTT; CDR3aa: CASSLQNNSPLHF
j_gene: TRBJ2-3; d_gene: .; v_gene: TRBV20-1; abundance: many; CDR3nt: TGCAGTGCTAGTGCCGGGGGCGGGAGCACAGATACGCAGTATTTT; CDR3aa: CSASAGGGSTDTQYF
j_gene: TRBJ2-5; d_gene: TRBD1; v_gene: TRBV14; abundance: many; CDR3nt: TGTGCCAGCAGAACGACAGGGTACGAGACCCAGTACTTC; CDR3aa: CASRTTGYETQYF